The 28 T cell receptor beta chains in this list originate from one sample, sequenced in a study of cytomegalovirus exposure and HLA in healthy donors. PCR primers comprised 60 Vbeta and 13 Jbeta primers. Profiling relied on immunoSEQ multiplex PCR, and the TCRdb table lists in-frame clones only, not all of them. This table holds roughly 97,000 clones, over 75% found once. Sequenced: PBMCs. The receptors shown here come from a young woman in good health and CMV-seropositive.

The chain carries TRBV11-1 and TRBJ2-5, with D perhaps TRBD1 (5 bases). With 7 bases removed from V and 5 bases from J, the gap between germline ends came to 14 bases. Looked up from germline, CDR1 is SGHAT and CDR2 is FQDESV (reference sequence). The CDR3 is 13 amino acids. The CDR3 DNA is TGTGCCAGCACCCAAGGGGCGAGGGAGACCCAGTACTTC. Its protein product is CASTQGARETQYF.

The rearrangement links TRBV7-2 to TRBJ1-6, with 11 bases that match TRBD1. V trimming: 4 bases; J trimming: 6 bases; junction bases outside the gene matches: 5. The CDR3 has 16 amino acids. Germline values: CDR1 SGHTA, CDR2 FQGNSA. CDR3 sequence: CASSSGQGEGNSPLHF. CDR3 DNA: TGTGCCAGCAGCTCGGGACAGGGGGAAGGTAATTCACCCCTCCACTTT.

This clone was recorded a few times. The rearrangement joins TRBV5-1 to TRBJ2-2, with TRBD1 identical over 7 bases. V gave up 1 base and J gave up 1 base; unmatched junction bases: 1. Germline loops: CDR1 SGHRS, CDR2 YFSETQ. The CDR3 runs 15 residues. DNA for the CDR3: TGCGCCAGCAGCTTGCGGACAGGGAACACCGGGGAGCTGTTTTTT. Its protein is CASSLRTGNTGELFF.

Only one count was recorded for this clone. The chain uses TRBV7-6 and TRBJ2-2, with D hard to call. The germline gives CDR1 SGHVS, CDR2 FNYEAQ. The CDR3 is made up of 14 amino acids. Trimming cost V 2 bases and J 1 base, with 5 bases left between them. Here the CDR3 DNA reads TGTGCCAGCAGCTTATTCGGGAACACCGGGGAGCTGTTTTTT. Encoded protein: CASSLFGNTGELFF.

V and J are TRBV7-3 and TRBJ2-7; 12 bases align to TRBD2. The CDR3 has 13 residues. CDR1 is SGHTA, CDR2 FQGTGA, per germline. The V gene end was trimmed by 5 bases and the J gene end by 7 bases; junction bases not matched to a gene: 3. CDR3 DNA: TGTGCCAGCAGCCTCGGACTAGCGGGAGAGCAGTACTTC. This translates into CASSLGLAGEQYF. The full variable domain, with the rest looked up from reference TRBV7-3 and TRBJ2-7, is GAGVSQTPSNKVTEKGKYVELRCDPISGHTALYWYRQSLGQGPEFLIYFQGTGAADDSGLPNDRFFAVRPEGSVSTLKIQRTERGDSAVYLCASSLGLAGEQYFGPGTRLTVT.

This chain uses TRBV6-6 with TRBJ1-3, with D possibly matching TRBD1 (6 bases). This CDR3 has 16 amino acids. The germline V gene encodes CDR1 MNHNY and CDR2 SVGAGI (reference sequence). V lost 3 bases to trimming and J lost 4 bases, with 16 bases between them. The CDR3 DNA reads as TGTGCCAGCAGTTATTGGGGGACAACGAGCGGAAACACCATATATTTT. Translating gives CASSYWGTTSGNTIYF.

This sequence joins TRBV6-1 and TRBJ2-1, with 9 bases lining up with TRBD1. The J segment lost 9 bases and the V segment lost 0 bases, leaving 9 bases of the junction unmatched. CDR3 size: 16 residues. Germline V gene lookup returns CDR1 MNHNS and CDR2 SASEGT. CDR3 sequence: CASSEATGGFFGEQFF. The CDR3 coding sequence is TGTGCCAGCAGTGAAGCGACAGGGGGATTTTTCGGTGAGCAGTTCTTC.

This chain uses TRBV5-6 with TRBJ1-3, with D tentatively TRBD1 (5 bases). V was trimmed by 3 bases and J by 4 bases, leaving 5 bases between them. The CDR3 has 12 residues. Germline V lookup: CDR1 SGHDT, CDR2 YYEEEE. The DNA for the CDR3 is TGTGCCAGCAGCTCAGGGGGAAACACCATATATTTT. It codes for CASSSGGNTIYF.

The chain employs TRBV7-9 and TRBJ2-7; tentative D call: TRBD2 (6 bases). This CDR3 is 13 amino acids long. The germline V gene has CDR1 SEHNR and CDR2 FQNEAQ (reference sequence). V was trimmed by 3 bases and J by 3 bases, leaving 9 bases between them. The CDR3 region is CASSFGGIYEQYF. Written as DNA, the CDR3 is TGTGCCAGCAGCTTCGGAGGGATCTACGAGCAGTACTTC.

This rearrangement joins TRBV7-9 to TRBJ2-1; D not certain. The CDR3 runs to 15 residues. Germline V gene data show CDR1 as SEHNR and CDR2 as FQNEAQ (reference sequence). V lost 1 base and J 0 bases, leaving 7 bases between the germline ends. CDR3 bases: TGTGCCAGCAGCTTAGGGCCCGTCTCCTACAATGAGCAGTTCTTC. Translating gives CASSLGPVSYNEQFF.

This chain joins TRBV7-8 and TRBJ2-7; a possible D gene is TRBD1 (5 bases). Germline V CDR1 and CDR2: SGHVS, FQNEAQ. The CDR3 has 13 residues. Trimming took 5 bases from V and 4 from J, leaving 12 bases between them. CDR3 sequence reads: CASSRAAGYEQYF. CDR3 DNA: TGTGCCAGCAGCCGGGCAGCAGGGTACGAGCAGTACTTC.

Written as DNA, the CDR3 is TGTGCCAGCAGGCCCGGACTAGCGGGAGCTTCCGAGCAGTACTTC. It codes for CASRPGLAGASEQYF. The gene calls are TRBV28 and TRBJ2-7; 13 bases are shared with TRBD2. The junction had 8 bases not matched to a gene; V was cut back by 6 bases and J by 6 bases. The CDR3 is 15 residues long. Germline V lookup: CDR1 MDHEN, CDR2 SYDVKM.

This clone has only a few counts. This chain links TRBV13 with TRBJ2-1, with D possibly matching TRBD1 (6 bases). V lost 4 bases to trimming and J lost 6 bases, with 10 bases between them. CDR1 and CDR2 from the germline V gene are PRHDT and FYEKMQ (reference sequence). The CDR3 extends over 13 amino acids. The CDR3 here is CASSSYRVNEQFF. CDR3 nucleotide sequence: TGTGCCAGCAGCTCGTACAGGGTCAATGAGCAGTTCTTC.

The chain is built from TRBV10-3 and TRBJ2-7; 8 bases align to TRBD1. CDR1 is ENHRY and CDR2 is SYGVKD in the germline V gene. The CDR3 is 13 residues long. With 11 bases clipped from V and 3 bases from J, the junction kept 9 bases outside the gene matches. The CDR3: CASRGGQGYEQYF. CDR3 DNA: TGTGCCTCCCGAGGCGGACAGGGCTACGAGCAGTACTTC.

The J gene is TRBJ2-6, the V gene TRBV9, with TRBD1 as a possible D gene (5 bases). V was clipped by 4 bases and J by 0 bases, with 11 bases between them. The CDR3 length is 16 residues. Looked up from germline, CDR1 is SGDLS and CDR2 is YYNGEE. CDR3 DNA sequence: TGTGCCAGCAGCTCACACAGGAGCTCTGGGGCCAACGTCCTGACTTTC. This translates into CASSSHRSSGANVLTF.

This clone was detected only a few times. The rearrangement uses TRBV5-1 and TRBJ1-5; D gene uncertain. The germline V gene encodes CDR1 SGHRS and CDR2 YFSETQ. This CDR3 region has 16 residues. The V end lost 0 bases, the J end lost 4 bases, and 14 bases lay between the germline ends. The CDR3 reads CASSLEGPTGNQPQHF. CDR3 sequence (DNA): TGCGCCAGCAGCTTGGAAGGTCCCACGGGGAATCAGCCCCAGCATTTT. Supplemented by reference TRBV5-1 and TRBJ1-5, the full variable domain reads KAGVTQTPRYLIKTRGQQVTLSCSPISGHRSVSWYQQTPGQGLQFLFEYFSETQRNKGNFPGRFSGRQFSNSRSEMNVSTLELGDSALYLCASSLEGPTGNQPQHFGDGTRLSIL.

The genes are TRBV30 and TRBJ2-7; TRBD2 might be the D (5 bases). Trimming removed 0 bases at V and 7 bases at J, with 13 bases between. The germline CDR1 and CDR2 sequences are GTSNPN and SVGIG (reference sequence). The CDR3 runs to 13 residues. The CDR3 sequence: CAWSVFAGSEQYF. The CDR3 nucleotides are TGTGCCTGGAGTGTATTCGCGGGCAGTGAGCAGTACTTC.

The chain links TRBV6-5 to TRBJ2-3; 10 bases map to TRBD2. In germline, CDR1 is MNHEY, CDR2 SVGAGI. The CDR3 consists of 16 residues. V gave up 0 bases and J gave up 2 bases; unmatched junction bases: 2. CDR3 amino acids: CASSYSLAGVTDTQYF. The CDR3 coding sequence is TGTGCCAGCAGTTACTCCCTAGCGGGAGTCACAGATACGCAGTATTTT.

The chain uses TRBV2 and TRBJ1-1; weak D call: TRBD1 (5 bases). CDR1 is SNHLY and CDR2 is FYNNEI in the germline V gene. The CDR3 runs 15 residues. The V gene lost 8 bases and the J gene lost 3 bases, with 19 bases spanning the gap. CDR3 nucleotide sequence: TGTGCCAGCCAGGGTAGTGTGGGGGGTCACACTGAAGCTTTCTTT. Its protein is CASQGSVGGHTEAFF.

The chain joins TRBV6-5 to TRBJ2-1, with 8 bases lining up with TRBD1. The CDR3 covers 11 residues. Germline V gives CDR1 MNHEY, CDR2 SVGAGI. J gave up 13 bases and V 6 bases, and 5 bases lay outside the gene matches. The CDR3 region is CASSSGTGQFF. CDR3 sequence (DNA): TGTGCCAGCAGCTCCGGGACAGGTCAGTTCTTC.

The rearrangement uses TRBV2 and TRBJ2-7, with a possible D match to TRBD2 (6 bases). Trimming stripped 7 bases from V and 0 bases from J, with 13 bases between. Germline loops: CDR1 SNHLY, CDR2 FYNNEI. CDR3 size: 14 residues. The CDR3 region has the DNA TGTGCCAGCACTCGGGGGACGGTCTCCTACGAGCAGTACTTC. As protein: CASTRGTVSYEQYF.

Concerning this clone itself: Other nucleotide sequences from this sample produce the same CDR3. This chain uses TRBV14 with TRBJ1-1; D is unresolved. The CDR3 is made up of 15 amino acids. Looked up from germline, CDR1 is SGHDN and CDR2 is FVKESK. Trimming took 1 base from V and 1 from J, leaving 10 bases between them. For the CDR3, the DNA is TGTGCCAGCAGCCAAGGCACAGTCGGGAACACTGAAGCTTTCTTT. This codes for CASSQGTVGNTEAFF.

V and J are TRBV10-3 and TRBJ1-5; TRBD1 might be the D (6 bases). Germline V gene data show CDR1 as ENHRY and CDR2 as SYGVKD. This CDR3 is built from 14 residues. Trimming cost V 4 bases and J 4 bases, with 11 bases left between them. CDR3 in amino acids: CAISAGALNQPQHF. The CDR3 DNA reads as TGTGCCATCAGTGCAGGGGCGTTAAATCAGCCCCAGCATTTT.

This clone was seen more than once but under ten times. The germline gene is not matched at one end of the junction; a read error may be the cause. The chain employs TRBV25-1 and TRBJ1-1, with 11 bases that match TRBD1. Germline CDR1 is MGHDK and CDR2 is SYGVNS. This CDR3 contains 17 residues. Here the CDR3 reads CAIRNPGQGDLDTEAFF. For the CDR3, the DNA is TGTGCCATCAGGAACCCGGGACAGGGGGATTTGGACACTGAAGCTTTTTTT.

In this sample, this clone turned up many times. The chain uses TRBV27 and TRBJ1-2; 8 bases fit TRBD1. V lost 8 bases and J lost 5; bases outside the gene matches: 13. The CDR3 covers 15 residues. Looked up from germline, CDR1 is MNHEY and CDR2 is SMNVEV (reference sequence). This CDR3 reads CASSSPGGAGYGYTF. CDR3 coding DNA: TGTGCCAGCTCTAGCCCAGGGGGCGCTGGGTATGGCTACACCTTC.

The J gene is TRBJ1-5, the V gene TRBV27; a possible D gene is TRBD1 (5 bases). This CDR3 has 13 amino acids. Germline values: CDR1 MNHEY, CDR2 SMNVEV (reference sequence). The V end lost 5 bases, the J end lost 2 bases, and 7 bases lay between the germline ends. The CDR3 bases are TGTGCCAGCAGTGTGGGGCGCAATCAGCCCCAGCATTTT. It codes for CASSVGRNQPQHF.

This chain uses TRBV30 with TRBJ2-7; TRBD1 is a possible D gene (5 bases). Trimming pared 3 bases from V and 5 bases from J, leaving 11 bases between. The CDR3 contains 12 residues. Germline V CDR1 and CDR2: GTSNPN, SVGIG (reference sequence). This chain's CDR3 is CAWSVWGNEQYF. The CDR3 nucleotides are TGTGCCTGGAGCGTCTGGGGCAACGAGCAGTACTTC.

This chain joins TRBV5-1 and TRBJ2-5; D perhaps matches TRBD1 (6 bases). This CDR3 has 15 amino acids. Deletions cut 4 bases from V and 5 bases from J, with 18 bases between. The germline gives CDR1 SGHRS, CDR2 YFSETQ. The CDR3: CASSDTGTRGETQYF. CDR3 nucleotides: TGCGCCAGCAGCGACACCGGGACACGGGGTGAGACCCAGTACTTC.